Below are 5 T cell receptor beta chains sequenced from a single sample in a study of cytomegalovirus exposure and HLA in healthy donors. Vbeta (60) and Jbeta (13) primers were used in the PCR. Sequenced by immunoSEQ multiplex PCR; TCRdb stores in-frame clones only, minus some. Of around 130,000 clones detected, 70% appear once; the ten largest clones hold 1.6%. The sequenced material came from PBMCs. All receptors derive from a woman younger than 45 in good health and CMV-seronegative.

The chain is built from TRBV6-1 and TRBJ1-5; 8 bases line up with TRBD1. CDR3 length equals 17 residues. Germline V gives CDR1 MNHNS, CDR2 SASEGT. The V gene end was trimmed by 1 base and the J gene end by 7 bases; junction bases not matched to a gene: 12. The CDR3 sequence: CASSEVGGGTGRQPQHF. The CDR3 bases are TGTGCCAGCAGTGAAGTAGGTGGTGGGACAGGCAGGCAGCCCCAGCATTTT.

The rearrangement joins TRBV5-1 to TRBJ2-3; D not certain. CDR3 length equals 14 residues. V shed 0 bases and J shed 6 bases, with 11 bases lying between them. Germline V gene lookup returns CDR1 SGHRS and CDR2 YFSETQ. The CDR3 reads CASSLDPATDTQYF. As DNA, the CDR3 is TGCGCCAGCAGCTTGGACCCAGCGACCGATACGCAGTATTTT.

CDR3 coding DNA: TGTGCCATCAGTGAGTCAGGGGCGGGAGAGCAGTACTTC. Its translation is CAISESGAGEQYF. The chain joins TRBV10-3 to TRBJ2-7; D is possibly TRBD2 (6 bases). Germline-derived CDR1 and CDR2 are ENHRY and SYGVKD. The CDR3 is 13 amino acids. The ends were cut back, 0 bases at V and 7 bases at J, with 10 bases in the middle.

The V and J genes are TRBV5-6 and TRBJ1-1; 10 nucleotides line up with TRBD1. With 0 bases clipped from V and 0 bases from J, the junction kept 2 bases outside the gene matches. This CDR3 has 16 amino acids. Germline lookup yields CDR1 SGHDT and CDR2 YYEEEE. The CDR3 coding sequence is TGTGCCAGCAGCTTGGTGGGACAGGGGATGAACACTGAAGCTTTCTTT. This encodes CASSLVGQGMNTEAFF.

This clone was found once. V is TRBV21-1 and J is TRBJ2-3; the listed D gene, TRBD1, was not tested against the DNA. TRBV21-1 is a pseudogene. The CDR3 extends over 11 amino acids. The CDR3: CASNRTDTQYF. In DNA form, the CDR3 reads TGTGCCAGCAACAGGACAGATACGCAGTATTTT.